The present TCR beta chain was sequenced within a study of blood T cell repertoires in COVID-19. On the study more broadly: The origin of the acute and convalescent COVID-19 samples was the United States, Italy and Spain. Sources were T cells, B-cell-depleted T cells, or PBMCs; the material itself was cDNA or gDNA.

Some clones are missing from TCRdb's copy, which holds only in-frame ones; the method was immunoSEQ multiplex PCR. The sample carries a few hundred thousand clones, 70% to 90% recorded once. Cohort 3 recovered donors had two negative PCRs, clearance, or symptom resolution. The length of the CDR3 is 14 residues. Germline values: CDR1 SNHLY, CDR2 FYNNEI. Germline trimming cut 7 bases from V and 4 bases from J; bases unmatched to any gene: 7. This chain joins TRBV2 and TRBJ2-7; the match to TRBD1 covers 10 bases. Material: PBMCs or T cells enriched from blood (not recorded which). This receptor was taken from a woman in her twenties or thirties who had recovered from COVID-19. CDR3 protein: CASKPRQGAYEQYF. DNA for the CDR3: TGTGCCAGCAAACCTCGACAGGGGGCATACGAGCAGTACTTC. The complete variable domain, with remaining parts taken from reference TRBV2 and TRBJ2-7, reads EPEVTQTPSHQVTQMGQEVILRCVPISNHLYFYWYRQILGQKVEFLVSFYNNEISEKSEIFDDQFSVERPDGSNFTLKIRSTKLEDSAMYFCASKPRQGAYEQYFGPGTRLTVT.